Below, 2 T cell receptor beta chains from the same sample are listed, as sequenced in a study of T cells after yellow fever vaccination. A single record per CDR3 protein comes from TCRdb applying MiXCR to the 5' RACE reads. This table has some 340,000 distinct CDR3 sequences, around 10% appearing once. Here the sequenced sample was CD4+ T cells sorted from PBMCs, taken 45 days after the yellow fever booster vaccination. These receptors were obtained from a man between 18 and 29 years old who received the YFV17D yellow fever vaccine.

A few counts support this clonotype. The chain employs TRBV6-1 and TRBJ2-5, with D possibly being TRBD1 (6 bases). Per germline, CDR1 MNHNS and CDR2 SASEGT. The CDR3 consists of 15 residues. V was cut by 8 bases and J by 5 bases, with 21 bases left in between. CDR3 protein: CASLNGGIGDETQYF. The CDR3 nucleotides read TGTGCCAGCTTAAATGGGGGCATTGGCGACGAGACCCAGTACTTC.

This clonotype was seen only a few times. The chain carries TRBV4-2 and TRBJ1-6; TRBD1 matches 7 bases. V was pared by 4 bases and J by 9 bases, with 15 bases of the junction left unmatched. The CDR3 runs 17 residues. Germline assignment: CDR1 LGHNA and CDR2 YNFKEQ. The CDR3 spells CASSPVSLAGGPSPLHF. In DNA form, the CDR3 reads TGTGCCAGCAGCCCCGTCTCCTTGGCAGGGGGTCCTTCACCCCTCCACTTT.